A selection of T cell receptor beta chains follows, all from one sample in a study of T-cell reconstitution after alpha-beta-depleted transplantation in children. TCRdb reprocessed the PCR reads with MiXCR, giving one entry per CDR3 protein. Here the sample spans 300,000 or so distinct CDR3 sequences, 9.9% being singletons. Here the sequenced sample was PBMCs from the stem cell graft donor, taken from the stem cell graft. These receptors all stem from a human donor who donated a stem cell graft to a child with SCID. CDR3s include the opening cysteine and the closing phenylalanine or tryptophan. D genes are given only for firm matches. Expanded clones get a size class; other rows say once, few or many, or leave the size out.

clone size,D gene,V gene,J gene,CDR3 DNA,CDR3 protein
few,TRBD1,TRBV20-1,TRBJ2-7,TGCAGTGCTAGCTCCCCAGGGACAGGCGACTACGAGCAGTACTTC,CSASSPGTGDYEQYF
NA,NA,TRBV2,TRBJ2-3,TGTGCCAGCAGTGAAGATACCCGTGGCACAGATACGCAGTATTTT,CASSEDTRGTDTQYF
NA,TRBD2,TRBV20-1,TRBJ2-7,TGCAGTGCTACCGGACTAGCGGGGGTTGGGGAGCAGTACTTC,CSATGLAGVGEQYF
few,NA,TRBV12-5,TRBJ2-1,TGTGCTAGCCCCTTGACCGGCGCGGCTGGCTCTTCCTACAATGAGCAGTTCTTC,CASPLTGAAGSSYNEQFF
many,TRBD1,TRBV7-9,TRBJ2-5,TGTGCCAGCAGCCTCTGGACAGGGGAAGAGACCCAGTACTTC,CASSLWTGEETQYF
few,NA,TRBV10-2,TRBJ2-3,TGCGCCAGCAGTGAGGACCCAGATACGCAGTATTTT,CASSEDPDTQYF
many,NA,TRBV6-1,TRBJ2-1,TGTGCCAGCAGCGTCGGACTCTTTCGCGATGAGCAGTTCTTC,CASSVGLFRDEQFF
few,TRBD2,TRBV10-3,TRBJ2-3,TGTGCCATCAGTGAGCCGACTAGCGGGGGAGATACGCAGTATTTT,CAISEPTSGGDTQYF
many,NA,TRBV20-1,TRBJ2-1,TGCAGTGCTAGGACCGGGACGGATAACAATGAGCAGTTCTTC,CSARTGTDNNEQFF
few,NA,TRBV5-1,TRBJ2-3,TGCGCCAGCAGCTTTGACCTCTCTAGCACAGATACGCAGTATTTT,CASSFDLSSTDTQYF
few,TRBD1,TRBV20-1,TRBJ2-2,TGCAGTGCTAGAGGACAGGGTCGCACCGGGGAGCTGTTTTTT,CSARGQGRTGELFF
NA,TRBD2,TRBV9,TRBJ2-7,TGTGCCAGCAGCGCAGACACTAGCGGGGGGTCATCCTACGAGCAGTACTTC,CASSADTSGGSSYEQYF
NA,NA,TRBV7-8,TRBJ1-5,TGTGCCAGCAGCTTCCTCGGGAAGGGGAATCAGCCCCAGCATTTT,CASSFLGKGNQPQHF
NA,NA,TRBV7-9,TRBJ2-7,TGTGCCAGCACCAGGGACTCCTCCTACGAGCAGTACTTC,CASTRDSSYEQYF
NA,NA,TRBV5-1,TRBJ2-6,TGCGCCAGCAGCCCCGGACTCCTCGGGGCCAACGTCCTGACTTTC,CASSPGLLGANVLTF
few,NA,TRBV12-3/TRBV12-4,TRBJ1-4,TGTGCCAGCAGACCGGGCCTACAAATCGAAAAACTGTTTTTT,CASRPGLQIEKLFF
NA,NA,TRBV12-3/TRBV12-4,TRBJ1-1,TGTGCCAGCAGTTTACGGGTCGGGGAAGCTTTCTTT,CASSLRVGEAFF
many,NA,TRBV20-1,TRBJ2-1,TGCAGTTTAGACAGCCCGGGACAAATGAACAATGAGCAGTTCTTC,CSLDSPGQMNNEQFF
NA,NA,TRBV20-1,TRBJ2-6,TGCAGTGCCCCCTACTCTGGGGCCAACGTCCTGACTTTC,CSAPYSGANVLTF
NA,NA,TRBV3-1,TRBJ2-3,TGTGCCAGCAGCCAAGTCGGGGGTTCCCTTGATACGCAGTATTTT,CASSQVGGSLDTQYF
NA,NA,TRBV3-1,TRBJ1-3,TGTGCCAGCAGCTCCAGCACAGTCTCTGGAAACACCATATATTTT,CASSSSTVSGNTIYF
NA,NA,TRBV7-8,TRBJ1-6,TGTGCCAGCAGCTTAGTAGGCGGGGATAATTCACCCCTCCACTTT,CASSLVGGDNSPLHF
NA,NA,TRBV18,TRBJ2-1,TGTGCCAGCTCACCACGTCGTGGGGACTACAATGAGCAGTTCTTC,CASSPRRGDYNEQFF
NA,NA,TRBV5-1,TRBJ2-3,TGCGCCAGCAGCTTGCAAGTTCGGCTAGTCACAGATACGCAGTATTTT,CASSLQVRLVTDTQYF
NA,NA,TRBV15,TRBJ2-5,TGTGCCACCAGCAGCCGGCGGAACCAAGAGACCCAGTACTTC,CATSSRRNQETQYF
few,TRBD1,TRBV6-5,TRBJ1-1,TGTGCCAGCAGAAGTGGACAGGGAGGGGACACTGAAGCTTTCTTT,CASRSGQGGDTEAFF
many,NA,TRBV3-1,TRBJ2-1,TGTGCCAGCAACCCAGAGGACAGCCCCAATGAGCAGTTCTTC,CASNPEDSPNEQFF
few,NA,TRBV6-5,TRBJ1-2,TGTGCCAGCAGTTACTCGGCAGACTCCCTCTATGGCTACACCTTC,CASSYSADSLYGYTF
NA,TRBD2,TRBV5-6,TRBJ2-7,TGTGCCAGCACACCAAGACTAGCGGGGACCGAGCAGTACTTC,CASTPRLAGTEQYF
NA,NA,TRBV5-1,TRBJ2-5,TGCGCCAGCAGCTTTGGGCAGTACCAAGAGACCCAGTACTTC,CASSFGQYQETQYF
NA,TRBD1,TRBV12-3/TRBV12-4,TRBJ2-3,TGTGCCAGCAGTTCCCTGGACAGGGCTAGCACAGATACGCAGTATTTT,CASSSLDRASTDTQYF
NA,TRBD1,TRBV5-1,TRBJ2-6,TGCGCCAGCAGCTTGGGTACAGGGGGCGTTCGTGGGGCCAACGTCCTGACTTTC,CASSLGTGGVRGANVLTF
many,NA,TRBV2,TRBJ2-2,TGTGCCAGCAGCGAATACGCGAACACCGGGGAGCTGTTTTTT,CASSEYANTGELFF
NA,NA,TRBV10-2,TRBJ1-1,TGCGCCAGCGACGATATACTGACATCTTGGGGCGGGAGCACTGAAGCTTTCTTT,CASDDILTSWGGSTEAFF